This TCR beta chain stems from a study of spatial heterogeneity in lung cancer. Study-level background: Detected sequences consistently included more beta-chain ones than alpha-chain ones. There were, on average, more than ten raw-read appearances for each unique TCR and UMI combination. Findings and limits, study-wide: At resection, ubiquitous expanded tumor TCRs appeared in blood more than at follow-up.

Time point defined: sample taken at primary tumor resection. Sequencing was performed on whole RNA extracted from tumor and nontumor lung tissue, or from frozen PBMC, and the material was left unsorted. Every TCR cDNA molecule carried a tag that served as a unique molecular identifier. TCRdb ran MiXCR on the 5' RACE reads and lists one entry per CDR3 protein. The sample has thousands of distinct CDR3 sequences, roughly 50% seen once. On this clonotype itself: Its specificity is not known. Found in a library prepared for alpha chains, this beta chain is an off-target read, and its abundance has little meaning.

Germline V CDR1 and CDR2: MDHEN, SYDVKM. There are 15 residues in the CDR3. V was pared by 2 bases and J by 3 bases, with 12 bases between. The sample here was PBMCs, taken at surgery. The TCR was taken from a female donor with early-stage non-small cell lung cancer. The genes are TRBV28 and TRBJ2-3, with D possibly matching TRBD1 (6 bases). CDR3 nucleotide sequence: TGTGCCAGCAGTTTAGAAACAGGGCTTACAGATACGCAGTATTTT. Protein sequence: CASSLETGLTDTQYF.